This is a list of T cell receptor beta chains from one sample in a study of Ad26.COV2.S vaccination and SARS-CoV-2 variants. Libraries were prepared by immunoSEQ multiplex PCR; TCRdb keeps only in-frame clonotypes and omits some of them. The sample consists of about 350,000 clones, approximately 86% of them appearing once. The input for sequencing was peripheral blood, taken in a trial of Ad26.COV2.S vaccine versus placebo. Source of these receptors: a person aged 18-65 years who received the Ad26.COV2.S COVID-19 vaccine or a placebo. The conserved cysteine and the conserved F or W are not part of the CDR3 here.

v_call	j_call	cdr3_aa
TRBV7-9	TRBJ2-3	ASSLDGRTQY
TRBV6-5	TRBJ2-3	ASTKRGAVTDTQY
TRBV7-9	TRBJ2-7	ASSPTEITYEQY
TRBV27	TRBJ2-5	ASGQGAGETQY
TRBV10-2	TRBJ1-5	ASNLKSNQPQH
TRBV3-1/TRBV3-2	TRBJ1-5	ASSPETPGVNQPQH
TRBV24-1	TRBJ1-1	ATSRREGSEAF
TRBV2	TRBJ1-2	ASSGRGWNGYT
TRBV4-2	TRBJ2-4	ASKGGMAKNIQY
TRBV27	TRBJ2-7	ASSLGGFPYEQY
TRBV5-1	TRBJ2-7	ASSGTGEGYYEQY
TRBV10-3	TRBJ1-2	ATAGQTILNYGYT